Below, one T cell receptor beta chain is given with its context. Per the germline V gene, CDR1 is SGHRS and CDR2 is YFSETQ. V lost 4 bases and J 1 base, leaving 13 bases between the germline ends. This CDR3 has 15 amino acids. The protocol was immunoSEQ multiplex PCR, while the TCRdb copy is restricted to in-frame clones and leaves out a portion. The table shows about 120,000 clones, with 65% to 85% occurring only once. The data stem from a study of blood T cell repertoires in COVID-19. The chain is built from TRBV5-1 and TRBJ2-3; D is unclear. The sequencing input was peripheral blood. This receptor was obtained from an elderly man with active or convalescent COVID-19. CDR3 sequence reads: CASSLGGVRTDTQYF. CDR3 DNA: TGCGCCAGCAGCCTTGGCGGCGTCCGCACAGATACGCAGTATTTT.